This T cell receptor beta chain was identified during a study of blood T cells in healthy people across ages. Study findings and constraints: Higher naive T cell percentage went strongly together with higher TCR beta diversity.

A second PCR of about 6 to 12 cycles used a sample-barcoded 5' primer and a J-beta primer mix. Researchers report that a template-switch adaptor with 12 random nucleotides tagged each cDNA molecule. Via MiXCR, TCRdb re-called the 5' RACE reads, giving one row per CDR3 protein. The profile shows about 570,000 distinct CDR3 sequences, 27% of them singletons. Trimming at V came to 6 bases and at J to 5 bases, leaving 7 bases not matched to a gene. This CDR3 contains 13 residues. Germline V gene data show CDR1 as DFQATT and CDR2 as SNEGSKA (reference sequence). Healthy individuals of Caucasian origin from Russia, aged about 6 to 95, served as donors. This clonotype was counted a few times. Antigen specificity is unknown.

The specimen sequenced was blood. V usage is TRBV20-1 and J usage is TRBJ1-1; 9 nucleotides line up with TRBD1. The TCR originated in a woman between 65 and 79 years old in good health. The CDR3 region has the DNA TGCAGTGCCCCGGGACAGGGAGGGACTGAAGCTTTCTTT. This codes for CSAPGQGGTEAFF.